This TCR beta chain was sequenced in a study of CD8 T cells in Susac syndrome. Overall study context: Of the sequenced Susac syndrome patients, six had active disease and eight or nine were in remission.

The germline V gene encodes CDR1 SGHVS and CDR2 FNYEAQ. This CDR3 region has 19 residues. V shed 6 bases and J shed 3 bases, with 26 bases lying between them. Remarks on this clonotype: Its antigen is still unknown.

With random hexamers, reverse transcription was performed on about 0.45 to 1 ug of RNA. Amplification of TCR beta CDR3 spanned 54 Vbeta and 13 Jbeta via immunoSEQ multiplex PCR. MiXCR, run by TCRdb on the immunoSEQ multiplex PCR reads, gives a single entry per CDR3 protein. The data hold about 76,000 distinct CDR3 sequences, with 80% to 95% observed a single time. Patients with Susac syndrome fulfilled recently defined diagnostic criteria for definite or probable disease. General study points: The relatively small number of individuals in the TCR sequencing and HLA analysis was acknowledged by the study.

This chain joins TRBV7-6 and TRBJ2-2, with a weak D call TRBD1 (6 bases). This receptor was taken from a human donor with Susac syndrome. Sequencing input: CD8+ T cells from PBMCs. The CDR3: CASSRSLTSGVRDTGELFF. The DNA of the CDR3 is TGTGCCAGCAGTAGAAGTCTTACCTCAGGGGTCCGTGACACCGGGGAGCTGTTTTTT.